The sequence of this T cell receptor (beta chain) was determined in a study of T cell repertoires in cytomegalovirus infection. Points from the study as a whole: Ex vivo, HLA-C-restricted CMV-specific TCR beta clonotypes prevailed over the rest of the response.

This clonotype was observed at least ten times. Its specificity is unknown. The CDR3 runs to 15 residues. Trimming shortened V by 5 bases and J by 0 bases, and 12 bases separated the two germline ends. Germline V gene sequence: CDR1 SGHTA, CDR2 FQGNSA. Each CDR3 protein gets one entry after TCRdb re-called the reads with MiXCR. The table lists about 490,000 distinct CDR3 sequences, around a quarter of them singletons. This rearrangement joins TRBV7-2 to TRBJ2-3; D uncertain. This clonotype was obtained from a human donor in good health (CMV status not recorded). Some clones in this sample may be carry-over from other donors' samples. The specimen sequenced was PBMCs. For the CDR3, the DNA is TGTGCCAGCAGCACCGACGGAACTAGCACAGATACGCAGTATTTT. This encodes CASSTDGTSTDTQYF.